Following are 25 T cell receptor beta chains from one sample sequenced in a study of OX40 agonist ivuxolimab in advanced cancers. Library preparation used the immunoSEQ multiplex PCR assay. The table was pulled from immuneACCESS by TCRdb, which kept in-frame rearrangements only. Such tables lose some clones; where checked, under half of the loss comes from unresolved V genes, and the rest has no known cause. Across this sample there are over 60,000 clones, with approximately 78% seen only once. About 7% of the sample comes from the top ten. The sample in question was CD4+ or CD8+ T cells sorted from blood, obtained in a trial of the OX40 agonist ivuxolimab. Receptors were obtained from an adult with an advanced solid tumor such as melanoma, head and neck, liver or kidney cancer.

This clone appeared once. The gene calls are TRBV7-9 and TRBJ2-3; 8 positions agree with TRBD2. Germline V gene sequence: CDR1 SEHNR, CDR2 FQNEAQ (reference sequence). Germline trimming cut 4 bases from V and 4 bases from J; bases unmatched to any gene: 4. This CDR3 region has 14 residues. The CDR3: CASSSTAGADTQYF. DNA of the CDR3: TGTGCCAGCAGCTCCACAGCGGGGGCAGATACGCAGTATTTT.

This clone counts as medium-sized (0.01 to 0.1%). The chain carries TRBV30 and TRBJ1-1, with D uncertain. The CDR3 is made up of 13 amino acids. With 5 bases removed from V and 1 base from J, the gap between germline ends came to 11 bases. Per germline, CDR1 GTSNPN and CDR2 SVGIG (reference sequence). The CDR3 DNA reads TGTGCCTGGTTAGGACGGGAGAACACTGAAGCTTTCTTT. Its protein is CAWLGRENTEAFF.

The V call is TRBV7-2, the J call TRBJ2-7; D is undetermined. V gave up 4 bases and J gave up 3 bases, with 10 bases separating them. CDR3 length: 13 amino acids. CDR1 SGHTA and CDR2 FQGNSA come from the germline V gene. As DNA, the CDR3 is TGTGCCAGCAGCTCCGACTTACTCTACGAGCAGTACTTC. Translating it yields CASSSDLLYEQYF.

The chain couples TRBV2 to TRBJ1-6; 9 bases match TRBD1. Germline assignment: CDR1 SNHLY and CDR2 FYNNEI. The ends lost 7 bases at V and 9 bases at J; junction bases unmatched: 10. This CDR3 comprises 15 residues. The CDR3 DNA sequence: TGTGCCAGCACCCAGGGGAGACAGGGGGGTTCACCCCTCCACTTT. Protein product: CASTQGRQGGSPLHF. Filled out from reference TRBV2 and TRBJ1-6, the complete variable domain reads EPEVTQTPSHQVTQMGQEVILRCVPISNHLYFYWYRQILGQKVEFLVSFYNNEISEKSEIFDDQFSVERPDGSNFTLKIRSTKLEDSAMYFCASTQGRQGGSPLHFGNGTRLTVT.

The rearrangement joins TRBV5-1 to TRBJ2-7, with 10 bases lining up with TRBD2. Germline trimming cut 4 bases from V and 2 bases from J; bases unmatched to any gene: 12. From germline, CDR1 is SGHRS and CDR2 YFSETQ. The CDR3 is 17 residues long. CDR3 sequence reads: CASSPQTGTSVPYEQYF. In nucleotides, the CDR3 is TGCGCCAGCAGCCCTCAAACCGGGACTAGCGTGCCCTACGAGCAGTACTTC. Together with reference TRBV5-1 and TRBJ2-7, the CDR3 gives the full variable domain: KAGVTQTPRYLIKTRGQQVTLSCSPISGHRSVSWYQQTPGQGLQFLFEYFSETQRNKGNFPGRFSGRQFSNSRSEMNVSTLELGDSALYLCASSPQTGTSVPYEQYFGPGTRLTVT.

The V and J genes are TRBV7-9 and TRBJ1-2, with D uncertain. Germline CDR1 SEHNR, CDR2 FQNEAQ (reference sequence). The CDR3 sequence is 12 residues long. The V end lost 1 base, the J end lost 6 bases, and 6 bases lay between the germline ends. CDR3 sequence reads: CASSLDGNGYTF. CDR3 in DNA: TGTGCCAGCAGCTTAGATGGAAATGGCTACACCTTC.

Within the sample, this clone is medium-sized. The genes are TRBV5-1 and TRBJ1-2; D uncertain. Germline V gene lookup returns CDR1 SGHRS and CDR2 YFSETQ. The V gene lost 3 bases and the J gene lost 4 bases, with 13 bases spanning the gap. The length of the CDR3 is 14 residues. The CDR3 sequence: CASSSEELSYGYTF. In DNA, the CDR3 is TGCGCCAGCAGCTCTGAGGAGTTAAGCTATGGCTACACCTTC.

The rearrangement joins TRBV7-9 to TRBJ2-2; D is unresolved. From germline, CDR1 is SEHNR and CDR2 FQNEAQ (reference sequence). The V and J ends lost 1 base and 3 bases respectively, with 3 bases between them. This CDR3 is 13 amino acids long. Here the CDR3 DNA reads TGTGCCAGCAGCTTAGGGCACACCGGGGAGCTGTTTTTT. It translates to CASSLGHTGELFF.

This clone has just a few counts. The genes are TRBV18 and TRBJ1-2; D is perhaps TRBD1 (5 bases). This CDR3 has 13 residues. Germline V gives CDR1 KGHSH, CDR2 LQKENI. V lost 0 bases and J lost 8, with 10 bases in between. The CDR3 sequence is CASSPPGGNGYTF. The CDR3 region has the DNA TGTGCCAGCTCACCACCGGGGGGGAACGGCTACACCTTC.

This clone was observed a few times. This CDR3 is CASSPGRGIETQYF. CDR3 bases: TGTGCCAGCAGCCCGGGCCGGGGGATAGAGACCCAGTACTTC. The chain has TRBV7-9 and TRBJ2-5; the D gene is possibly TRBD2 (6 bases). V was shortened by 5 bases and J by 4 bases, with 14 bases between the two germline ends. This CDR3 has 14 amino acids. Germline CDR1 and CDR2: SEHNR and FQNEAQ (reference sequence).

This clone was observed once. The sample has other DNA sequences that encode this CDR3 too. This CDR3 is CASSQEELLRERNTIYF. DNA for the CDR3: TGCGCCAGCAGCCAAGAGGAACTACTCCGAGAGAGGAACACCATATATTTT. J is TRBJ1-3 and V is TRBV4-1, with unresolved D. CDR3 length equals 17 residues. Trimming left V 0 bases short and J 7 bases short, with 19 bases between. In germline, CDR1 is MGHRA, CDR2 YSYEKL.

The chain employs TRBV6-1 and TRBJ2-2; no clear D. This CDR3 is built from 16 residues. V was trimmed by 2 bases and J by 2 bases, leaving 12 bases between them. The germline gives CDR1 MNHNS, CDR2 SASEGT. The CDR3 DNA sequence: TGTGCCAGCAGTGAAAAAAGGACGGTAAACACCGGGGAGCTGTTTTTT. Encoded protein: CASSEKRTVNTGELFF.

The chain carries TRBV27 and TRBJ1-1, with D possibly TRBD1 on 5 matching bases. V lost 2 bases and J 6 bases, leaving 7 bases between the germline ends. The CDR3 spans 12 residues. Germline V lookup: CDR1 MNHEY, CDR2 SMNVEV (reference sequence). CDR3 region: CASSLQGAEAFF. CDR3 sequence (DNA): TGTGCCAGCAGTTTACAGGGTGCTGAAGCTTTCTTT.

Here the CDR3 DNA reads TGTGCCAGCAGGACGGGGGGGGGACCCTACAATGAGCAGTTCTTC. Translation gives CASRTGGGPYNEQFF. This sequence joins TRBV19 and TRBJ2-1, with 8 bases that match TRBD2. Trimming cost V 9 bases and J 2 bases; bases outside gene matches: 9. CDR3 length: 15 amino acids. Germline V gives CDR1 LNHDA, CDR2 SQIVND (reference sequence).

This clone was counted a few times. Distinct nucleotide sequences in the sample also encode this CDR3. The gene calls are TRBV5-4 and TRBJ2-1; 8 nucleotides line up with TRBD2. This CDR3 has 15 amino acids. From germline, CDR1 is SGHNT and CDR2 YYREEE (reference sequence). V lost 0 bases, J lost 4 bases, and 3 bases stayed unmatched. The CDR3 is CASSLDASGYNEQFF. CDR3 nucleotides: TGTGCCAGCAGCTTGGACGCTAGCGGGTACAATGAGCAGTTCTTC.

V usage is TRBV6-9 and J usage is TRBJ2-7; no clear D. Germline lookup yields CDR1 MNHGY and CDR2 SVAAGI. V lost 1 base and J lost 4, with 14 bases in between. The CDR3 is 15 amino acids. CDR3 in DNA: TGTGCCAGCAGTTATTTAAATGACCCCAGGTACGAGCAGTACGTC. This encodes CASSYLNDPRYEQYV.

This chain joins TRBV6-7 and TRBJ2-7, with 12 bases identical to TRBD2. TRBV6-7 is treated as an ORF (open reading frame) with a function not yet certain. The trim removed 10 bases at V and 6 bases at J, leaving 10 bases unmatched. The CDR3 sequence is 14 residues long. CDR3 nucleotide sequence: TGTGCCACCCCTAGCGGGGGGGCAGAGGGCGAGCAGTACGTC. Its protein is CATPSGGAEGEQYV.

The chain is built from TRBV5-6 and TRBJ1-2, with 9 nucleotides matching TRBD1. Looked up from germline, CDR1 is SGHDT and CDR2 is YYEEEE. CDR3 length: 15 residues. Trimming at V came to 2 bases and at J to 4 bases, leaving 6 bases not matched to a gene. In DNA form, the CDR3 reads TGTGCCAGCAGCTTAGGACAGGGGATGGGCTATGGCTACACCTTC. As protein: CASSLGQGMGYGYTF.

The chain joins TRBV28 to TRBJ2-7; D gene ambiguous. CDR1 and CDR2 (germline): MDHEN, SYDVKM. The V end lost 5 bases, the J end lost 6 bases, and 14 bases lay between the germline ends. The CDR3 extends over 13 amino acids. In nucleotides, the CDR3 is TGTGCCAGCAGTGTCTTACCGGAACTCGAGCAGTACTTC. As protein: CASSVLPELEQYF.

The rearrangement joins TRBV18 to TRBJ1-4; TRBD1 might be the D (5 bases). CDR3 length: 15 residues. Germline V gene sequence: CDR1 KGHSH, CDR2 LQKENI. Trimming shortened V by 2 bases and J by 1 base, and 8 bases separated the two germline ends. CDR3 sequence (DNA): TGTGCCAGCTCACCAGTGGGGGAAACTAATGAAAAACTGTTTTTT. Translated, it gives CASSPVGETNEKLFF.

This clone was seen a handful of times. The rearrangement joins TRBV28 to TRBJ2-7, with D perhaps matching TRBD1 or TRBD2 (5 bases each). CDR3 length equals 13 residues. The germline V and J ends were trimmed by 2 bases and 5 bases, with 10 bases remaining between them. Per the germline V gene, CDR1 is MDHEN and CDR2 is SYDVKM. CDR3 DNA: TGTGCCAGCAGTTTAGGGGGTAGCGACGAGCAGTACGTC. This gives the protein CASSLGGSDEQYV.

In its sample, this clone was seen a few times. The chain joins TRBV5-5 to TRBJ2-7, with D possibly matching TRBD1 (5 bases). The CDR3 runs to 12 residues. Between the trimmed V and J ends, which lost 4 bases and 3 bases, there was a span of 8 bases. Germline-derived CDR1 and CDR2 are SGHKS and YYEKEE (reference sequence). Written as DNA, the CDR3 is TGTGCCAGCAGCCATGACAGCTACGAGCAGTACGTC. Its translation: CASSHDSYEQYV.

The chain uses TRBV14 and TRBJ2-1; 7 bases align to TRBD2. Germline V gives CDR1 SGHDN, CDR2 FVKESK. Losses at the gene ends were 0 bases for V and 0 bases for J; bases not matched to a gene: 8. The CDR3 has 18 amino acids. This CDR3 reads CASSQDITLAASYNEQFF. CDR3 DNA sequence: TGTGCCAGCAGCCAAGATATTACTCTAGCGGCCTCCTACAATGAGCAGTTCTTC.

The gene calls are TRBV18 and TRBJ2-3; tentatively, D is TRBD1 (6 bases). Germline V lookup: CDR1 KGHSH, CDR2 LQKENI. This CDR3 is built from 15 residues. V was trimmed by 3 bases and J by 6 bases, leaving 16 bases between them. CDR3 amino acids: CASSPQGLGEDTQYF. The CDR3 nucleotides are TGTGCCAGCTCACCCCAGGGGTTGGGCGAGGATACGCAGTATTTT.

The J gene is TRBJ2-5, the V gene TRBV12-5; 12 bases are a match to TRBD2. This CDR3 region has 16 residues. Germline trimming cut 1 base from V and 4 bases from J; bases unmatched to any gene: 4. Germline CDR1 and CDR2: LGHNT and FRNRAP. Written as DNA, the CDR3 is TGTGCTAGTGGTTTGGGACTAGCGGGAGTGGGAGAGACCCAGTACTTC. Encoded protein: CASGLGLAGVGETQYF.